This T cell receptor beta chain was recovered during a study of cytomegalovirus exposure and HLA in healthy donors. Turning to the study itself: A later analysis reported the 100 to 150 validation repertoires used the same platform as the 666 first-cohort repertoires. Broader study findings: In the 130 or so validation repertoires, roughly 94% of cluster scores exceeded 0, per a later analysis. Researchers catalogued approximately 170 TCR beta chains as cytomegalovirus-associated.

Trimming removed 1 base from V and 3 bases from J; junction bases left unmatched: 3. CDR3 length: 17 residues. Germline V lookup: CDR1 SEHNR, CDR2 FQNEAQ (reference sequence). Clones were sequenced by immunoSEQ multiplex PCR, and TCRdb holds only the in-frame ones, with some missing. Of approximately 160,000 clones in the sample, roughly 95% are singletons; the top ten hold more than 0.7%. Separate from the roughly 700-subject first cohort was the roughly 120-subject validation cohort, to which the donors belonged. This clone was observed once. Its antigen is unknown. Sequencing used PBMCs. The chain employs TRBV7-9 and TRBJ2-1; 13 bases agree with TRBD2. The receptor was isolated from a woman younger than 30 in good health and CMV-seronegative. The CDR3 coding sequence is TGTGCCAGCAGCTTAGAGGGACTAGCGGGGATCTACAATGAGCAGTTCTTC. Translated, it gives CASSLEGLAGIYNEQFF.